Shown below are 15 T cell receptor beta chains from a single sample sequenced in a study of molecular identifiers for immune sequencing clone quantification. Each CDR3 protein gets one entry after TCRdb re-called the PCR reads with MiXCR. There are under 650,000 distinct CDR3 sequences in the sample; less than 20% occur only once, and roughly 0.9% lies in the top ten. The sequencing sample was made of naive CD8+ T cells from blood, with Jurkat cell RNA spiked in. Subset given: FACS-sorted CD8+CD4-CCR7+CD45RA+ naive T cells. Receptors were obtained from a human donor in good health. Some libraries in this study had Jurkat cell RNA spiked in.

This clonotype has at least ten counts. The chain uses TRBV29-1 and TRBJ2-3, with D perhaps TRBD1 or TRBD2 (6 bases each). Trimming left V 6 bases short and J 2 bases short, with 21 bases between. CDR3 length: 16 residues. In germline, CDR1 is SQVTM, CDR2 ANQGSEA. The CDR3 DNA is TGCAGCGTCCAGGGACATAGCGGACTCCCCACAGATACGCAGTATTTT. It yields the protein CSVQGHSGLPTDTQYF.

This clonotype was detected many times. The CDR3 DNA reads as TGTGCCAGCAGCTTGGGACTGGCACCAGAGACCCAGTACTTC. Its protein is CASSLGLAPETQYF. The rearrangement uses TRBV5-4 and TRBJ2-5; no clear D. Trimming pared 0 bases from V and 4 bases from J, leaving 10 bases between. The CDR3 has 14 residues. Per germline, CDR1 SGHNT and CDR2 YYREEE (reference sequence).

This clonotype has just a few counts. V gene TRBV7-9 combines with J gene TRBJ2-1; 8 bases line up with TRBD1. There are 15 residues in the CDR3. The junction had 8 bases not matched to a gene; V was cut back by 3 bases and J by 7 bases. Germline values: CDR1 SEHNR, CDR2 FQNEAQ (reference sequence). The DNA for the CDR3 is TGTGCCAGCAGCTTTAGCCAGGGGGCCAAAAATGAGCAGTTCTTC. As protein: CASSFSQGAKNEQFF.

This clonotype came up many times. The chain is built from TRBV20-1 and TRBJ2-7; D gene ambiguous. This CDR3 is built from 13 residues. The V gene's germline CDR1 is DFQATT and CDR2 SNEGSKA (reference sequence). V lost 3 bases, J lost 4 bases, and 13 bases lay in between. The DNA for the CDR3 is TGCAGTGCTAGGCCCTTGGACGGTTACGAGCAGTACTTC. It is translated as CSARPLDGYEQYF.

This clonotype was found many times. The genes are TRBV12-3 or TRBV12-4 and TRBJ1-1, with a possible D match to TRBD1 (6 bases). The CDR3 contains 12 residues. The CDR3 here is CAVGGPNTEAFF. In DNA form, the CDR3 reads TGTGCAGTCGGGGGCCCGAACACTGAAGCTTTCTTT.

This clonotype was counted only a few times. V and J are TRBV5-6 and TRBJ2-2; weak D call: TRBD2 (6 bases). The CDR3 covers 16 residues. V shed 0 bases and J shed 1 base, with 10 bases lying between them. CDR1 is SGHDT and CDR2 is YYEEEE in the germline V gene. In nucleotides, the CDR3 is TGTGCCAGCAGCTTGGTCTGGGGGGAGAACACCGGGGAGCTGTTTTTT. It codes for CASSLVWGENTGELFF.

This clonotype occurred many times. This chain links TRBV4-3 with TRBJ2-2; 9 nucleotides line up with TRBD2. CDR1 is LGHNA and CDR2 is YSLEER in the germline V gene. The CDR3 length is 20 residues. Unmatched junction bases numbered 11, after V lost 0 bases and J lost 0 bases. CDR3 bases: TGCGCCAGCAGCCAAGATCGGCTAGCGGGGCTAAATTCGAACACCGGGGAGCTGTTTTTT. It codes for CASSQDRLAGLNSNTGELFF.

This clonotype came up many times. V and J are TRBV7-9 and TRBJ2-3; D remains ambiguous. The CDR3 spans 13 residues. From germline, CDR1 is SEHNR and CDR2 FQNEAQ (reference sequence). V was shortened by 5 bases and J by 2 bases, with 8 bases between the two germline ends. CDR3 loop: CASSMENTDTQYF. CDR3 bases: TGTGCCAGCAGCATGGAAAACACAGATACGCAGTATTTT.

This clonotype occurred many times. This chain connects TRBV11-2 to TRBJ1-5, with unresolved D. V was cut by 3 bases and J by 0 bases, with 6 bases left in between. The CDR3 is made up of 14 amino acids. Per germline, CDR1 SGHAT and CDR2 FQNNGV. The CDR3 loop is CASSFFGSNQPQHF. The CDR3 DNA reads as TGTGCCAGCAGCTTCTTCGGTAGCAATCAGCCCCAGCATTTT. The full variable domain, completed using reference TRBV11-2 and TRBJ1-5, is EAGVAQSPRYKIIEKRQSVAFWCNPISGHATLYWYQQILGQGPKLLIQFQNNGVVDDSQLPKDRFSAERLKGVDSTLKIQPAKLEDSAVYLCASSFFGSNQPQHFGDGTRLSIL.

This clonotype was detected ten times or more. The rearrangement links TRBV7-7 to TRBJ2-2, with TRBD1 matching 7 bases. The ends lost 5 bases at V and 0 bases at J; junction bases unmatched: 3. This CDR3 region has 15 residues. Germline lookup yields CDR1 SSHAT and CDR2 FNYEAQ (reference sequence). CDR3: CASSPGTANTGELFF. The CDR3 coding sequence is TGTGCCAGCAGCCCCGGGACAGCGAACACCGGGGAGCTGTTTTTT.

This clonotype showed up just a few times. The rearrangement uses TRBV4-3 and TRBJ2-3, with 8 bases lining up with TRBD2. CDR3 length: 18 amino acids. V gave up 0 bases and J gave up 10 bases; unmatched junction bases: 18. Per germline, CDR1 LGHNA and CDR2 YSLEER. CDR3 nucleotide sequence: TGCGCCAGCAGCCAAGATCGGGGGACCAGGACTAGCCCCCAGGCGCAGTATTTT. Translated, it gives CASSQDRGTRTSPQAQYF.

This clonotype was detected ten times or more. This chain joins TRBV25-1 and TRBJ2-7; perhaps D is TRBD1 or TRBD2 (5 bases each). Trimming took 0 bases from V and 7 from J, leaving 7 bases between them. CDR1 is MGHDK and CDR2 is SYGVNS in the germline V gene. This CDR3 is 12 amino acids long. Written as DNA, the CDR3 is TGTGCCAGCAGTGAATACGAGGGGGAGCAGTACTTC. Protein sequence: CASSEYEGEQYF.

The chain couples TRBV5-1 to TRBJ2-1, with a tentative D call TRBD1 (5 bases). Per germline, CDR1 SGHRS and CDR2 YFSETQ. V was pared by 4 bases and J by 7 bases, with 18 bases between. There are 15 residues in the CDR3. CDR3 amino acids: CASSNRQIDGNEQFF. The CDR3 coding sequence is TGCGCCAGCAGCAACCGACAGATAGATGGGAATGAGCAGTTCTTC. Full variable domain (missing parts from reference TRBV5-1 and TRBJ2-1): KAGVTQTPRYLIKTRGQQVTLSCSPISGHRSVSWYQQTPGQGLQFLFEYFSETQRNKGNFPGRFSGRQFSNSRSEMNVSTLELGDSALYLCASSNRQIDGNEQFFGPGTRLTVL.

This clonotype was seen ten or more times. V is TRBV27 and J is TRBJ2-1, with TRBD2 identical over 8 bases. V was clipped by 4 bases and J by 1 base; unmatched bases: 9. Germline V gene sequence: CDR1 MNHEY, CDR2 SMNVEV (reference sequence). The length of the CDR3 is 17 residues. CDR3 sequence reads: CASSSTGSGSSYNEQFF. DNA of the CDR3: TGTGCCAGCAGTTCCACAGGGAGCGGGAGTTCCTACAATGAGCAGTTCTTC.

This clonotype appeared many times. The V call is TRBV27, the J call TRBJ1-5; the match to TRBD1 covers 8 bases. V shed 6 bases and J 5 bases; nucleotides not matched to a gene: 3. Germline V gene data show CDR1 as MNHEY and CDR2 as SMNVEV (reference sequence). The CDR3 length is 13 residues. CDR3 coding DNA: TGTGCCAGCAGAGGACAGGGAGATCAGCCCCAGCATTTT. As protein: CASRGQGDQPQHF.